The sequence of this T cell receptor beta chain was determined in a study of OX40 agonist ivuxolimab in advanced cancers. Study overall: Age averaged 60 years (range roughly 23 to 79), and 70% to 85% were male. Three patients, one with hepatocellular carcinoma and two with cutaneous melanoma, achieved partial responses.

The CDR3 has 15 residues. V was clipped by 5 bases and J by 1 base; unmatched bases: 7. Germline CDR1 reads SGHVS; CDR2 reads FQNEAQ. The assay was immunoSEQ multiplex PCR, and TCRdb's table has in-frame clones only and misses some. The sample has 40,000 or so clones, roughly 85% seen once. The rearrangement uses TRBV7-8 and TRBJ1-1; 7 bases are shared with TRBD1. This TCR derives from an adult with an advanced solid tumor such as melanoma, head and neck, liver or kidney cancer. This material consisted of CD4+ or CD8+ T cells sorted from blood, taken in a trial of the OX40 agonist ivuxolimab. CDR3: CASSNNRGTNTEAFF. In DNA form, the CDR3 reads TGTGCCAGCAGCAATAACAGGGGAACGAACACTGAAGCTTTCTTT.